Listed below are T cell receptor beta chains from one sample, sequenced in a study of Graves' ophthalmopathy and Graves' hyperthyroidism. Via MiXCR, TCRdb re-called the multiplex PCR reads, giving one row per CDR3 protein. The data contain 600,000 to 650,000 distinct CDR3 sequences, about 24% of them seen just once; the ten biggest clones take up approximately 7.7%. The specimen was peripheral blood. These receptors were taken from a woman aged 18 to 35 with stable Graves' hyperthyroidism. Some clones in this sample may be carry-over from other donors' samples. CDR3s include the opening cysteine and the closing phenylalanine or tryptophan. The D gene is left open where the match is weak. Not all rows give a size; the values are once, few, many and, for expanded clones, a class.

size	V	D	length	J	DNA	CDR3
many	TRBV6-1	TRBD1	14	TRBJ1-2	TGTGCCAGCAGCGCCTTGACAGGGTACTATGGCTACACCTTC	CASSALTGYYGYTF
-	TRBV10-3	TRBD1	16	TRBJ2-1	TGTGCCATCAGTGAGCCCGGGACAGGGTCCTACAATGAGCAGTTCTTC	CAISEPGTGSYNEQFF
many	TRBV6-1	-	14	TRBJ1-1	TGTGCCAGCAGCCCGGAGGGGACGGACACTGAAGCTTTCTTT	CASSPEGTDTEAFF
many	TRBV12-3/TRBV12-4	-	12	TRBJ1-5	TGTGCCAGCAGAAGGCGGGATCAGCCCCAGCATTTT	CASRRRDQPQHF
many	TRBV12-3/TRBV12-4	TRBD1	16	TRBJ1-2	TGTGCCAGCAGACCACCGGGACAGGCTGGAAGCTATGGCTACACCTTC	CASRPPGQAGSYGYTF
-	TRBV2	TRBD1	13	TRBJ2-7	TGTGCCAGCAGTGTAGGACAGGGGATCGAGCAGTACTTC	CASSVGQGIEQYF
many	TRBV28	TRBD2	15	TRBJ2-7	TGTGCCAGCAGCCTTAGCGGGAGAGGGTCCTACGAGCAGTACTTC	CASSLSGRGSYEQYF
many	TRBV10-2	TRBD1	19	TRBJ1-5	TGCGCCAGCAGTGAGTCAAGGGACAGGGGACCTTATAGCAATCAGCCCCAGCATTTT	CASSESRDRGPYSNQPQHF
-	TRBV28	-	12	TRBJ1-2	TGTGCCAGCAGGACGAGGCAGCTTGGCTACACCTTC	CASRTRQLGYTF
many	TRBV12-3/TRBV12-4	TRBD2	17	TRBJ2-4	TGTGCCAGCAGTTTAGTGGCTAGCGGGAGGGCCGGGGGAACTCAGTACTTC	CASSLVASGRAGGTQYF
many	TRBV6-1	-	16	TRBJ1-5	TGTGCCAGCAGTCGGAGAGTGGATCATAGCAATCAGCCCCAGCATTTT	CASSRRVDHSNQPQHF
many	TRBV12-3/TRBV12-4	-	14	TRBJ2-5	TGTGCCAGCAGGCTCGGGGGCGGCCAAGAGACCCAGTACTTC	CASRLGGGQETQYF
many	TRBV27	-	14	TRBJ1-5	TGTGCCAGCAGTTTCGGGACGGATTATCAGCCCCAGCATTTT	CASSFGTDYQPQHF
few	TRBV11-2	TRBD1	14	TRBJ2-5	TGTGCCAGCAGATGGGGGACAGGGCAAGAGACCCAGTACTTC	CASRWGTGQETQYF
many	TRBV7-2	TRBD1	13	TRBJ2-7	TGTGCCAGCAGCTTAGGGACAGGGCCCGAGCAGTACTTC	CASSLGTGPEQYF
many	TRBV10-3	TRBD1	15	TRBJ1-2	TGTGCCATCAGTGGACAGGGGAGGGGTAACTATGGCTACACCTTC	CAISGQGRGNYGYTF
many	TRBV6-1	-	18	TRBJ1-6	TGTGCCAGCAGTGAAAGCGGAGGGGTAGTTTCCTATAATTCACCCCTCCACTTT	CASSESGGVVSYNSPLHF
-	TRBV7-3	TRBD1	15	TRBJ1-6	TGTGCCAGCAGCTTTACAGGGGGGAATAATTCACCCCTCCACTTT	CASSFTGGNNSPLHF
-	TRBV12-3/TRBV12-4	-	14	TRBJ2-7	TGTGCCATCAGTGACAGTTTGGCAACCTACGAGCAGTACTTC	CAISDSLATYEQYF
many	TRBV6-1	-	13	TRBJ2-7	TGTGCCAGCAGAGAACGAGGCCCCTACGAGCAGTACTTC	CASRERGPYEQYF
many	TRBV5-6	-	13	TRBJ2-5	TGTGCCAGCAGCAGGTTGGGCGGAGAGACCCAGTACTTC	CASSRLGGETQYF
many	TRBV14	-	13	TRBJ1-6	TGTGCCAGCAGCCAGCACAGGACCTCACCCCTCCACTTT	CASSQHRTSPLHF
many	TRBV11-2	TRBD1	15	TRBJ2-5	TGTGCCAGCAGTCGACAGGGGACAGTCCAAGAGACCCAGTACTTC	CASSRQGTVQETQYF
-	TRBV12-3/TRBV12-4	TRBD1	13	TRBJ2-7	TGTGCCAGCACCCCCCGACAGGGGAACGAGCAGTACTTC	CASTPRQGNEQYF